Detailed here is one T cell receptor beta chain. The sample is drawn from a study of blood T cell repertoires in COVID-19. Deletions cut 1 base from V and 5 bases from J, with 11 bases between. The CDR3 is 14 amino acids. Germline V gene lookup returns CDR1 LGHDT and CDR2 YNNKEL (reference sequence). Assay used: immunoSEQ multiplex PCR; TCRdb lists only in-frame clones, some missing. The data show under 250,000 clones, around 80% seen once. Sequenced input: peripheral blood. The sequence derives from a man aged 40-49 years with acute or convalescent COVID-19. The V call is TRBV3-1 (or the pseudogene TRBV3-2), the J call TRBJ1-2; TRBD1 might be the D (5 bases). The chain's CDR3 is CASSQVGRDYGYTF. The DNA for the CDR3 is TGTGCCAGCAGCCAAGTGGGCAGGGATTATGGCTACACCTTC.